This TCR beta chain comes out of a study of cytomegalovirus exposure and HLA in healthy donors. Study findings and constraints: Among the CMV-associated chains, three were confirmed in vitro as specific for CMV antigens. With high specificity and sensitivity, the classifier reportedly diagnosed cytomegalovirus status. The dataset shows that most TCR sequences were rare, while some public TCRs occurred in many donors. Researchers catalogued 164 TCR beta chains as cytomegalovirus-associated.

The table came from immunoSEQ multiplex PCR; TCRdb's copy has only in-frame clones and leaves some out. This table has about 130,000 clones, 80% to 90% appearing once. Trimming took off 2 bases at V and 4 bases at J, with 21 bases between the two ends. This CDR3 contains 17 residues. The germline V gene encodes CDR1 SQVTM and CDR2 ANQGSEA. A note on this clone: Its antigen remains unknown.

This clonotype originated in a woman younger than 35 in good health and CMV-seronegative. The sequencing sample was made of PBMCs. This chain uses TRBV29-1 with TRBJ1-5; TRBD1 might be the D (6 bases). The CDR3 sequence is CSVESINQGTRNQPQHF. CDR3 DNA: TGCAGCGTTGAATCAATAAATCAGGGGACCCGTAATCAGCCCCAGCATTTT.